This T cell receptor (beta chain) was captured by sequencing in a study of blood T cell repertoires in COVID-19. With 4 bases clipped from V and 5 bases from J, the junction kept 4 bases outside the gene matches. Germline loops: CDR1 SGHRS, CDR2 YFSETQ. CDR3 length: 13 amino acids. Libraries were prepared by immunoSEQ multiplex PCR; TCRdb keeps only in-frame clonotypes and omits some of them. The sample holds about 12,000 clones, 70% to 75% seen once. The rearrangement links TRBV5-1 to TRBJ1-1; TRBD1 matches 8 bases. The receptor's source is a human donor in a cohort sampled during active COVID-19. Specimen: peripheral blood. The CDR3 sequence is CASSLTGGTEAFF. CDR3 coding DNA: TGCGCCAGCAGCCTTACAGGGGGGACTGAAGCTTTCTTT.